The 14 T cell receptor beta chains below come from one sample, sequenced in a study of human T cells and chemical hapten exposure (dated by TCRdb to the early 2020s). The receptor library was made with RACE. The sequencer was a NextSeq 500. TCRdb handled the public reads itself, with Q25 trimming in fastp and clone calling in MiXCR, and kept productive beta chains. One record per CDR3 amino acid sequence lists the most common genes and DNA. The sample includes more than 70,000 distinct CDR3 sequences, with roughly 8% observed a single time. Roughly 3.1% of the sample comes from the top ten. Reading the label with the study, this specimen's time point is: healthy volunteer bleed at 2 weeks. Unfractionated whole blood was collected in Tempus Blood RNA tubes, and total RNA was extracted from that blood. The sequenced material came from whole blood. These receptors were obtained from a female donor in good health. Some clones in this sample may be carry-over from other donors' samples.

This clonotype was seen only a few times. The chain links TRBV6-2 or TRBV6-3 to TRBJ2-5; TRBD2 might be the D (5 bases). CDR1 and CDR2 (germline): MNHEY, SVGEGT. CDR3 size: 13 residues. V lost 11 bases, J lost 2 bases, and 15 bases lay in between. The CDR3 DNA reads TGTGCCTGTGCCTGGTCGGGGCAAGAGACCCAGTACTTC. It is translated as CACAWSGQETQYF.

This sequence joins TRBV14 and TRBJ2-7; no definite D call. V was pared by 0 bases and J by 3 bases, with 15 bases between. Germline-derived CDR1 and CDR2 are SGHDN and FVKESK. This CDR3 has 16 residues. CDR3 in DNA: TGTGCCAGCAGCCAAGAGTCACTTTCAACCCGCTACGAGCAGTACTTC. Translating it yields CASSQESLSTRYEQYF.

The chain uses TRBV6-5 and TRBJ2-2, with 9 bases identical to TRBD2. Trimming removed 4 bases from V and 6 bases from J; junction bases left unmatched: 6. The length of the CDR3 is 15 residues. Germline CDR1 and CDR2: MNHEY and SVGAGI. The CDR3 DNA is TGTGCCAGCAGTTTTGGACTAGCGAGGTCCGGGGAGCTGTTTTTT. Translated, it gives CASSFGLARSGELFF.

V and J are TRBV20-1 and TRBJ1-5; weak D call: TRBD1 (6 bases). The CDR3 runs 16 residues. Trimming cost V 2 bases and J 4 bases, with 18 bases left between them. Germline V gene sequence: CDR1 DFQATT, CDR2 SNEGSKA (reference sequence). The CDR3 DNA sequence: TGCAGTGCTAGAAGTGGAGGGGGAGGGAAAAATCAGCCCCAGCATTTT. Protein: CSARSGGGGKNQPQHF.

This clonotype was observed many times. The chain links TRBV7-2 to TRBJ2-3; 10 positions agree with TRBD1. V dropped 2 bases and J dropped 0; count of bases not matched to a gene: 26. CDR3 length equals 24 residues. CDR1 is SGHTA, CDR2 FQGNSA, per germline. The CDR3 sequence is CASSLIVEAWDRGQIRSSTDTQYF. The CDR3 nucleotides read TGTGCCAGCAGCTTAATCGTTGAGGCTTGGGACAGGGGCCAGATACGATCTAGCACAGATACGCAGTATTTT.

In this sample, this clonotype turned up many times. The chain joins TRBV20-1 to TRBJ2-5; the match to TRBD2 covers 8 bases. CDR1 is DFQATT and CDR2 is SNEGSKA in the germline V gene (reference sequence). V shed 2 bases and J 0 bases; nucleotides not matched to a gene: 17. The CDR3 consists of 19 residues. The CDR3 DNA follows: TGCAGTGCTAGACCACCTTTTATTGAGCTAGCGGGCCACCAAGAGACCCAGTACTTC. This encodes CSARPPFIELAGHQETQYF.

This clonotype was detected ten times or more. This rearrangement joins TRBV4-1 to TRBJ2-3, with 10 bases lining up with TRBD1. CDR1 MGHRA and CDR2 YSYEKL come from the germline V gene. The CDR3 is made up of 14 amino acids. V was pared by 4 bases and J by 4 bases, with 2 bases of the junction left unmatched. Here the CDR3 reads CASSRGQGADTQYF. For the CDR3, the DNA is TGCGCCAGCAGCCGTGGACAGGGGGCAGATACGCAGTATTTT.

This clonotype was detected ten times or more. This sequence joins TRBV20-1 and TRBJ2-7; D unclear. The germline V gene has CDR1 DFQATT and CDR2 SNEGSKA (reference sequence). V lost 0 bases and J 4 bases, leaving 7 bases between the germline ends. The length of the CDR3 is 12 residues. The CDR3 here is CSARDVRYEQYF. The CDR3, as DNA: TGCAGTGCTAGAGATGTGAGATACGAGCAGTACTTC.

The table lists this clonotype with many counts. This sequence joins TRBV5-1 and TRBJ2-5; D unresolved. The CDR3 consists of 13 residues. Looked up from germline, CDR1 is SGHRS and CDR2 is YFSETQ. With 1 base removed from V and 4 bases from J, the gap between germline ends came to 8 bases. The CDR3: CASSLLVGETQYF. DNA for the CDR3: TGCGCCAGCAGCTTGTTGGTGGGAGAGACCCAGTACTTC.

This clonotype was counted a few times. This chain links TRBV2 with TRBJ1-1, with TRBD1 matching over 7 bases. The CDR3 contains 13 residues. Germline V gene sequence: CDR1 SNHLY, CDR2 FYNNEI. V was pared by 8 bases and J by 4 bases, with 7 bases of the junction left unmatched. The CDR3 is CASGDRVVTEAFF. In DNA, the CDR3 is TGTGCCAGCGGAGACAGGGTGGTCACTGAAGCTTTCTTT.

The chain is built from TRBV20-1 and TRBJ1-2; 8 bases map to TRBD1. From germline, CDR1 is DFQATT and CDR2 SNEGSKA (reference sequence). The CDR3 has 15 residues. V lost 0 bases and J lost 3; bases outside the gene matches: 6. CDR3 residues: CSARDLAGGDYGYTF. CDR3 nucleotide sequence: TGCAGTGCTAGAGATTTGGCAGGGGGCGACTATGGCTACACCTTC.

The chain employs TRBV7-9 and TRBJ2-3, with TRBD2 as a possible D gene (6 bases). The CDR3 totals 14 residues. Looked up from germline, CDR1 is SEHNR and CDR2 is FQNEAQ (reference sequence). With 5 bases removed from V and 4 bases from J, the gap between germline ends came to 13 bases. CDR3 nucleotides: TGTGCCAGCAGCGCGTCAGGAGGGGCAGATACGCAGTATTTT. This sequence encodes CASSASGGADTQYF.

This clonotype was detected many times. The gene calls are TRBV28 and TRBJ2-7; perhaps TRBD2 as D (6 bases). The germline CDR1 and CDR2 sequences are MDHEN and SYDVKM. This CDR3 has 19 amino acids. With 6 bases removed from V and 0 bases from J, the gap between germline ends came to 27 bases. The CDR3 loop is CASSTTALGTPASSYEQYF. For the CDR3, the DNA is TGTGCCAGCAGCACCACGGCCCTCGGGACTCCTGCGAGCTCCTACGAGCAGTACTTC.

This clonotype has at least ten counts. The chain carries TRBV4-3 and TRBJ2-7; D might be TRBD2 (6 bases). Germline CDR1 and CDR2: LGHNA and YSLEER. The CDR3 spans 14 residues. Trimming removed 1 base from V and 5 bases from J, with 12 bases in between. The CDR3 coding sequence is TGCGCCAGCAGCCAAGTAACTAGCAGGAACGAGCAGTACTTC. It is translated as CASSQVTSRNEQYF.